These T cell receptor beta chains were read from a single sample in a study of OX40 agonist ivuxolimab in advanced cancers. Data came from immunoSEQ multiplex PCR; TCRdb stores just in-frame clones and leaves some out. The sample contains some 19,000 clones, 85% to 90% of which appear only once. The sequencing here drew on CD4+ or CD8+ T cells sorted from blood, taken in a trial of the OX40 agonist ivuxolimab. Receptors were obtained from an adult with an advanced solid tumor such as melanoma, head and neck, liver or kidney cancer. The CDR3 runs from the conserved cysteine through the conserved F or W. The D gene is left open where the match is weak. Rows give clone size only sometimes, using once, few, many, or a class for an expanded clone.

CDR3aa: CASSAGTSGDTQYF
CDR3nt: TGTGCCAGCAGCGCCGGGACTAGCGGTGATACGCAGTATTTT
j_gene: TRBJ2-3
abundance: -
v_gene: TRBV11-2
d_gene: TRBD2

CDR3aa: CATSRESTPEQYF
CDR3nt: TGTGCCACCAGCAGAGAGTCTACCCCCGAGCAGTACTTC
j_gene: TRBJ2-7
abundance: once
v_gene: TRBV15
d_gene: -

CDR3aa: CASSYSKRLEAFF
CDR3nt: TGTGCCAGCAGTTACTCGAAGAGGCTTGAAGCTTTCTTT
j_gene: TRBJ1-1
abundance: -
v_gene: TRBV6-6
d_gene: -

CDR3aa: CASSPGGRNEQFF
CDR3nt: TGTGCCAGCAGCCCGGGGGGCCGCAATGAGCAGTTCTTC
j_gene: TRBJ2-1
abundance: -
v_gene: TRBV11-2
d_gene: -

CDR3aa: CASSPTSGGGQPQHF
CDR3nt: TGTGCCAGCAGTCCAACCTCGGGGGGGGGCCAGCCCCAGCATTTT
j_gene: TRBJ1-5
abundance: -
v_gene: TRBV28
d_gene: -

CDR3aa: CASSVEATEAFF
CDR3nt: TGTGCCAGCAGCGTAGAGGCCACTGAAGCTTTCTTT
j_gene: TRBJ1-1
abundance: -
v_gene: TRBV9
d_gene: -

CDR3aa: CASSAGTSLNEQFF
CDR3nt: TGTGCCAGCAGCGCCGGGACTAGCCTCAATGAGCAGTTCTTC
j_gene: TRBJ2-1
abundance: -
v_gene: TRBV11-2
d_gene: TRBD2

CDR3aa: CASSSDTGTEAFF
CDR3nt: TGCGCCAGCAGTTCGGACACTGGGACTGAAGCTTTCTTT
j_gene: TRBJ1-1
abundance: -
v_gene: TRBV10-1
d_gene: -

CDR3aa: CASSPLPGTQYF
CDR3nt: TGCGCCAGCAGCCCCTTGCCCGGTACGCAGTATTTT
j_gene: TRBJ2-3
abundance: -
v_gene: TRBV4-1
d_gene: -

CDR3aa: CASSLAVDEQYF
CDR3nt: TGTGCCAGCAGCTTAGCTGTCGACGAGCAGTACTTC
j_gene: TRBJ2-7
abundance: -
v_gene: TRBV7-6
d_gene: -

CDR3aa: CSVSDNNYGYTF
CDR3nt: TGCAGCGTGTCGGACAACAACTATGGCTACACCTTC
j_gene: TRBJ1-2
abundance: -
v_gene: TRBV29-1
d_gene: -

CDR3aa: CASSVRDYSNYGYTF
CDR3nt: TGTGCCAGCAGCGTCCGGGACTACTCTAACTATGGCTACACCTTC
j_gene: TRBJ1-2
abundance: -
v_gene: TRBV9
d_gene: -

CDR3aa: CASSLNGVSWEYYSNQPQHF
CDR3nt: TGTGCCAGCAGTTTGAACGGAGTAAGTTGGGAATACTATAGCAATCAGCCCCAGCATTTT
j_gene: TRBJ1-5
abundance: -
v_gene: TRBV27
d_gene: -

CDR3aa: CASSYSNSLSGNTIYF
CDR3nt: TGTGCCAGCAGTTACTCGAATTCGCTTTCAGGAAACACCATATATTTT
j_gene: TRBJ1-3
abundance: -
v_gene: TRBV6-5
d_gene: -

CDR3aa: CASSEGGYSNQPQHF
CDR3nt: TGTGCCAGCAGTGAAGGCGGCTATAGCAATCAGCCCCAGCATTTT
j_gene: TRBJ1-5
abundance: -
v_gene: TRBV2
d_gene: -

CDR3aa: CASSPGLGDTGELFF
CDR3nt: TGTGCCAGCAGCCCAGGACTAGGGGACACCGGGGAGCTGTTTTTT
j_gene: TRBJ2-2
abundance: few
v_gene: TRBV11-2
d_gene: TRBD2

CDR3aa: CASSLRTVEQYF
CDR3nt: TGTGCCAGCAGCCTGCGGACAGTTGAGCAGTACTTC
j_gene: TRBJ2-7
abundance: -
v_gene: TRBV7-9
d_gene: -

CDR3aa: CASSQGGDNQPQHF
CDR3nt: TGCGCCAGCAGCCAAGGGGGAGACAATCAGCCCCAGCATTTT
j_gene: TRBJ1-5
abundance: -
v_gene: TRBV4-1
d_gene: -

CDR3aa: CASSAQREYNEQFF
CDR3nt: TGTGCCAGCAGTGCCCAGCGGGAGTACAATGAGCAGTTCTTC
j_gene: TRBJ2-1
abundance: -
v_gene: TRBV2
d_gene: TRBD2

CDR3aa: CAWSYSRDYEQYF
CDR3nt: TGTGCCTGGAGTTACAGCAGGGACTACGAGCAGTACTTC
j_gene: TRBJ2-7
abundance: -
v_gene: TRBV30
d_gene: -

CDR3aa: CSVVGFLDEQYF
CDR3nt: TGCAGCGTTGTGGGGTTCTTGGACGAGCAGTACTTC
j_gene: TRBJ2-7
abundance: -
v_gene: TRBV29-1
d_gene: -

CDR3aa: CASSIRYEQYF
CDR3nt: TGTGCCAGCAGTATCCGCTACGAGCAGTACTTC
j_gene: TRBJ2-7
abundance: -
v_gene: TRBV6-5
d_gene: -

CDR3aa: CASSLFVSEDNSPLHF
CDR3nt: TGTGCCAGCAGCTTATTTGTTTCGGAAGATAATTCACCCCTCCACTTT
j_gene: TRBJ1-6
abundance: -
v_gene: TRBV7-6
d_gene: -

CDR3aa: CASSSGTAEEETQYF
CDR3nt: TGTGCCAGCAGTTCAGGGACAGCAGAGGAAGAGACCCAGTACTTC
j_gene: TRBJ2-5
abundance: -
v_gene: TRBV28
d_gene: TRBD1

CDR3aa: CASSLGPARSYNEQFF
CDR3nt: TGTGCTAGCAGCTTGGGTCCGGCTAGGTCCTACAATGAGCAGTTCTTC
j_gene: TRBJ2-1
abundance: -
v_gene: TRBV7-7
d_gene: -

CDR3aa: CASSASVVANEQFF
CDR3nt: TGTGCCAGCTCCGCTAGCGTGGTGGCCAATGAGCAGTTCTTC
j_gene: TRBJ2-1
abundance: -
v_gene: TRBV7-9
d_gene: -

CDR3aa: CASSFAPGDGNQPQHF
CDR3nt: TGTGCCAGCAGCTTTGCCCCAGGGGATGGTAATCAGCCCCAGCATTTT
j_gene: TRBJ1-5
abundance: -
v_gene: TRBV11-2
d_gene: -

CDR3aa: CASSRNTGYTF
CDR3nt: TGTGCCAGCAGCCGAAACACGGGCTACACCTTC
j_gene: TRBJ1-2
abundance: -
v_gene: TRBV7-9
d_gene: -

CDR3aa: CASSLDGHLGRSYF
CDR3nt: TGTGCCAGCAGCTTAGACGGCCACCTCGGGCGTTCGTATTTT
j_gene: TRBJ2-3
abundance: -
v_gene: TRBV7-9
d_gene: -

CDR3aa: CASSLGVWDLRNEQYF
CDR3nt: TGTGCCAGCAGTTTAGGGGTGTGGGACCTCCGAAACGAGCAGTACTTC
j_gene: TRBJ2-7
abundance: -
v_gene: TRBV27
d_gene: -

CDR3aa: CASSLGVTGELFF
CDR3nt: TGTGCCAGCAGCTTAGGGGTCACCGGGGAGCTGTTTTTT
j_gene: TRBJ2-2
abundance: large
v_gene: TRBV11-2
d_gene: -

CDR3aa: CASSFRTALYGYTF
CDR3nt: TGTGCCAGCAGTTTTAGGACAGCGCTCTATGGCTACACCTTC
j_gene: TRBJ1-2
abundance: -
v_gene: TRBV28
d_gene: -

CDR3aa: CSVFGTGTYEQYF
CDR3nt: TGCAGCGTTTTTGGGACAGGGACCTACGAGCAGTACTTC
j_gene: TRBJ2-7
abundance: -
v_gene: TRBV29-1
d_gene: TRBD1

CDR3aa: CAWRAGSQPYNSPLHF
CDR3nt: TGTGCCTGGAGGGCGGGCAGCCAACCCTATAATTCACCCCTCCACTTT
j_gene: TRBJ1-6
abundance: once
v_gene: TRBV30
d_gene: -

CDR3aa: CASSEFDGLDTQYF
CDR3nt: TGCGCCAGCAGTGAGTTCGACGGCTTAGATACGCAGTATTTT
j_gene: TRBJ2-3
abundance: -
v_gene: TRBV10-1
d_gene: -

CDR3aa: CASGSGINTEAFF
CDR3nt: TGTGCCAGTGGGTCCGGGATTAACACTGAAGCTTTCTTT
j_gene: TRBJ1-1
abundance: -
v_gene: TRBV19
d_gene: -

CDR3aa: CASYWGLAEAFF
CDR3nt: TGTGCCAGCTATTGGGGGCTCGCTGAAGCTTTCTTT
j_gene: TRBJ1-1
abundance: -
v_gene: TRBV28
d_gene: -

CDR3aa: CASSIPHQGEETQYF
CDR3nt: TGTGCCAGTAGTATCCCGCACCAGGGGGAAGAGACCCAGTACTTC
j_gene: TRBJ2-5
abundance: once
v_gene: TRBV19
d_gene: TRBD1

CDR3aa: CASSFSREGEKLFF
CDR3nt: TGTGCCAGCAGTTTCTCCAGGGAGGGTGAAAAACTGTTTTTT
j_gene: TRBJ1-4
abundance: -
v_gene: TRBV28
d_gene: -

CDR3aa: CASSYSPGIGDEKLFF
CDR3nt: TGTGCCAGCAGTTACTCGCCAGGGATCGGGGATGAAAAACTGTTTTTT
j_gene: TRBJ1-4
abundance: -
v_gene: TRBV6-6
d_gene: -

CDR3aa: CASIAETEAFF
CDR3nt: TGTGCCAGCATAGCTGAGACTGAAGCTTTCTTT
j_gene: TRBJ1-1
abundance: -
v_gene: TRBV2
d_gene: -

CDR3aa: CASKLAGTQETQYF
CDR3nt: TGCGCCAGCAAACTAGCGGGGACCCAAGAGACCCAGTACTTC
j_gene: TRBJ2-5
abundance: -
v_gene: TRBV5-1
d_gene: TRBD2

CDR3aa: CASSPERGDSYEQYF
CDR3nt: TGTGCCAGCTCTCCCGAGCGGGGGGATTCCTACGAGCAGTACTTC
j_gene: TRBJ2-7
abundance: once
v_gene: TRBV18
d_gene: TRBD2

CDR3aa: CASSPGQGVSYEQYF
CDR3nt: TGTGCCAGCAGCCCGGGACAGGGTGTAAGCTACGAGCAGTACTTC
j_gene: TRBJ2-7
abundance: -
v_gene: TRBV7-8
d_gene: TRBD1

CDR3aa: CASRLQGAKNEQYF
CDR3nt: TGTGCCAGCAGGTTACAGGGGGCAAAGAACGAGCAGTACTTC
j_gene: TRBJ2-7
abundance: once
v_gene: TRBV6-5
d_gene: TRBD1

CDR3aa: CASILGAGELFF
CDR3nt: TGCGCCAGCATTCTAGGGGCCGGGGAGCTGTTTTTT
j_gene: TRBJ2-2
abundance: -
v_gene: TRBV10-2
d_gene: -

CDR3aa: CASSQEETSSYEQYF
CDR3nt: TGTGCCAGCAGCCAAGAAGAAACTAGCTCCTACGAGCAGTACTTC
j_gene: TRBJ2-7
abundance: -
v_gene: TRBV4-2
d_gene: -

CDR3aa: CASSRGLAVYNEQFF
CDR3nt: TGTGCCAGCAGCCGGGGACTAGCGGTTTACAATGAGCAGTTCTTC
j_gene: TRBJ2-1
abundance: -
v_gene: TRBV9
d_gene: TRBD2